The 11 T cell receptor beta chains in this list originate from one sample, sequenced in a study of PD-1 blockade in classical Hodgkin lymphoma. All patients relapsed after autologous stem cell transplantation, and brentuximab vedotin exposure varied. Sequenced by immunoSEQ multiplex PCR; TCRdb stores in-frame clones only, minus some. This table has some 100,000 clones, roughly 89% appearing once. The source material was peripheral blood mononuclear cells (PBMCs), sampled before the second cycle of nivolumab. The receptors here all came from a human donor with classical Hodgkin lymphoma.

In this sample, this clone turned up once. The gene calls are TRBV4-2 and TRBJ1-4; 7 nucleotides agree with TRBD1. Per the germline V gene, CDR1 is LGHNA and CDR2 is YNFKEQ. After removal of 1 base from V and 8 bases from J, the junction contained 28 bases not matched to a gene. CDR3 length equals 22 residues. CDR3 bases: TGTGCCAGCAGCCAAGCCGGTTCGTCAGGTGACTTGATAGGGGGCGCAAAGGAAAAACTGTTTTTT. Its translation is CASSQAGSSGDLIGGAKEKLFF.

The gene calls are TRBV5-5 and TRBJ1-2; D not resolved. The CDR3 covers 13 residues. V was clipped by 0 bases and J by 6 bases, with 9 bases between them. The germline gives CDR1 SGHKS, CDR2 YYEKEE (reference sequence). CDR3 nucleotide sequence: TGTGCCAGCAGCTTGGAAGGGTGGGATGGCTACACCTTC. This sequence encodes CASSLEGWDGYTF.

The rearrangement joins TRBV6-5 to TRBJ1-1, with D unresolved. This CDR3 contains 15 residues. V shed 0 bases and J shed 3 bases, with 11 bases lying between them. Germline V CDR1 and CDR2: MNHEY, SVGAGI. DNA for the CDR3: TGTGCCAGCAGTTACTCTTCGGCAGTCTACACTGAAGCTTTCTTT. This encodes CASSYSSAVYTEAFF.

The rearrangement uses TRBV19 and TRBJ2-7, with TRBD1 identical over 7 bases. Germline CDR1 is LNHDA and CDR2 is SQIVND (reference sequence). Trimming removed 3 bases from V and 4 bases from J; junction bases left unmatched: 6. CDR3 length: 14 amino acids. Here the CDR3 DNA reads TGTGCCAGTAGTATTCAGGGACAGTTTTACGAGCAGTACTTC. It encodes CASSIQGQFYEQYF.

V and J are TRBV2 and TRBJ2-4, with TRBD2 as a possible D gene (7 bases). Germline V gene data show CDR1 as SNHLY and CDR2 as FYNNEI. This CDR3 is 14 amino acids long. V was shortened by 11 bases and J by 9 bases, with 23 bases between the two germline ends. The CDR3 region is CASWGRGAGGIQYF. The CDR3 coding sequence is TGTGCCTCTTGGGGGAGGGGGGCGGGTGGCATTCAGTACTTC.

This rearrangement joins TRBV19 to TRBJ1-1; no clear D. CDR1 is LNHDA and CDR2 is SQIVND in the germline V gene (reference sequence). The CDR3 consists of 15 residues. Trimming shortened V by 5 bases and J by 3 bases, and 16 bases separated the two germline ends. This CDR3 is CASSEGRPRYTEAFF. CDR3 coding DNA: TGTGCCAGTAGTGAAGGACGGCCACGATACACTGAAGCTTTCTTT.

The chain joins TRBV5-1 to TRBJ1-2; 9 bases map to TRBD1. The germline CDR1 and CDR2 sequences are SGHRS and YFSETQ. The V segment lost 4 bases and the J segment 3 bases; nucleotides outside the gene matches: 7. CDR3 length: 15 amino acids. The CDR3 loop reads CASSITGGADYGYTF. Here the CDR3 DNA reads TGCGCCAGCAGCATAACAGGGGGCGCGGACTATGGCTACACCTTC.

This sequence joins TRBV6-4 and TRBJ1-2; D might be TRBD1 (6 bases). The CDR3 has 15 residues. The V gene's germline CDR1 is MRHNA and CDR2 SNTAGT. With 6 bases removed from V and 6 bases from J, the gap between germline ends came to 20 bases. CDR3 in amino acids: CASSPTSDRSHGYTF. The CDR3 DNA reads TGTGCCAGCAGCCCGACATCAGACAGGAGTCATGGCTACACCTTC.

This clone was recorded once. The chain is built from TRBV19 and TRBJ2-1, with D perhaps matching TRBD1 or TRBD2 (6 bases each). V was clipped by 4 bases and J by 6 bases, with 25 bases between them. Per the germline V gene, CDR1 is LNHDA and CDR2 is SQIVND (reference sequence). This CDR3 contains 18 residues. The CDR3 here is CASSRTPPGYGGGNEQFF. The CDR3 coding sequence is TGTGCCAGTAGTAGAACCCCTCCAGGCTACGGAGGGGGCAATGAGCAGTTCTTC.

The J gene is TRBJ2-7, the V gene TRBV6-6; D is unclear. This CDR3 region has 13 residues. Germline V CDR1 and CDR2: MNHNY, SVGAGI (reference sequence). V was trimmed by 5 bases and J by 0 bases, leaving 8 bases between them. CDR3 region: CASSTMSSYEQYF. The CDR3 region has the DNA TGTGCCAGCAGTACGATGAGCTCCTACGAGCAGTACTTC.

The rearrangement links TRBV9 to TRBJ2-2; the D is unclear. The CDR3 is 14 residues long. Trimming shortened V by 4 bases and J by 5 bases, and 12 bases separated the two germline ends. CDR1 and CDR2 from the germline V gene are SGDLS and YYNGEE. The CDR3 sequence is CASSRPHGTGELFF. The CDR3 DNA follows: TGTGCCAGCAGCAGACCGCACGGGACCGGGGAGCTGTTTTTT. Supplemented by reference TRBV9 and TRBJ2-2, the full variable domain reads DSGVTQTPKHLITATGQRVTLRCSPRSGDLSVYWYQQSLDQGLQFLIQYYNGEERAKGNILERFSAQQFPDLHSELNLSSLELGDSALYFCASSRPHGTGELFFGEGSRLTVL.